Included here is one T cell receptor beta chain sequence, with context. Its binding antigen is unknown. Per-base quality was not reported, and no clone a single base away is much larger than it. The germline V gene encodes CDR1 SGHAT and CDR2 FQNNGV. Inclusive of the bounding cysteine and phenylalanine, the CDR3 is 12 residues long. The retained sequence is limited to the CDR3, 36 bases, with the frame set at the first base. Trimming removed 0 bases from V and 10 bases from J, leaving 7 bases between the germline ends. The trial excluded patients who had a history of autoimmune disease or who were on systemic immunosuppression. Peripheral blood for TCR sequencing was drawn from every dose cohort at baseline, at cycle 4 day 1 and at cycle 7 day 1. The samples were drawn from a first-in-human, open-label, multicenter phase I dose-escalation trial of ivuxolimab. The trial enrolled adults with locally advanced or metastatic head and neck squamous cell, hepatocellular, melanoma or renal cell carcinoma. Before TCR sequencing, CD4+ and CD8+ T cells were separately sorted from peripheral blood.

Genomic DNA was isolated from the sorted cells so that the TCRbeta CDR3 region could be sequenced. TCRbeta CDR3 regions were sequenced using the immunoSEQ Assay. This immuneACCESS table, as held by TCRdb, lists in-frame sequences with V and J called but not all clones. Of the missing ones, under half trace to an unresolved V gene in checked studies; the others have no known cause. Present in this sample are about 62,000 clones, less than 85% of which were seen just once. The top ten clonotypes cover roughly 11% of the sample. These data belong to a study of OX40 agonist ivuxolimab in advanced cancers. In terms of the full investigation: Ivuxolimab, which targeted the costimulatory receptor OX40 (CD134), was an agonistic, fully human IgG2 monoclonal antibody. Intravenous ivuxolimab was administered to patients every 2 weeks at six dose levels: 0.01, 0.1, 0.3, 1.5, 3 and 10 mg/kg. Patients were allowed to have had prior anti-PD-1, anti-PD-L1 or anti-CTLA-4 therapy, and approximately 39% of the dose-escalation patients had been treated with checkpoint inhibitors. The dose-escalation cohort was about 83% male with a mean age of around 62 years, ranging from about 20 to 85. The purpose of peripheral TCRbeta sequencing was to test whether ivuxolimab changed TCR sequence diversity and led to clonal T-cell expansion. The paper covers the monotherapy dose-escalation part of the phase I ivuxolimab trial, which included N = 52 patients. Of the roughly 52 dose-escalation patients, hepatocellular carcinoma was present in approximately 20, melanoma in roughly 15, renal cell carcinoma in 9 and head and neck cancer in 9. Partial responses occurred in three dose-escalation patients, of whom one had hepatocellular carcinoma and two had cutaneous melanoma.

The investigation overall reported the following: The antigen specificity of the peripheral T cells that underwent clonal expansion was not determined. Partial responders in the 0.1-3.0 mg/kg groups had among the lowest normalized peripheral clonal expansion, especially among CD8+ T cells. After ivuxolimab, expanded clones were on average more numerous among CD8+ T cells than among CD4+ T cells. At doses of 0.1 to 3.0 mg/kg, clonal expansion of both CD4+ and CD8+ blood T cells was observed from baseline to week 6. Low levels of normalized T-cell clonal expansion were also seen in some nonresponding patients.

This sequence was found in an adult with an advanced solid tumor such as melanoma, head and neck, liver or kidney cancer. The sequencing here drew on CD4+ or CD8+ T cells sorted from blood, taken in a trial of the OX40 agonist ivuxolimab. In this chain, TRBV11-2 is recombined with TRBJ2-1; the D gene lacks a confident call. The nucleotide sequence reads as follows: TGTGCCAGCAGCTTAGATGTTCGAGAGCAGTTCTTC. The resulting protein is CASSLDVREQFF. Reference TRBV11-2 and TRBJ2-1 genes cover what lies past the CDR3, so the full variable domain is EAGVAQSPRYKIIEKRQSVAFWCNPISGHATLYWYQQILGQGPKLLIQFQNNGVVDDSQLPKDRFSAERLKGVDSTLKIQPAKLEDSAVYLCASSLDVREQFFGPGTRLTVL.